A selection of T cell receptor beta chains follows, all from one sample in a study of T cells after yellow fever vaccination. TCRdb called the 5' RACE reads again in MiXCR, with one record for every CDR3 protein. The sample includes roughly 520,000 distinct CDR3 sequences, about a fifth seen only once; the top ten take about 16%. This specimen was PBMCs, taken roughly 20 days after the first yellow fever vaccination. These receptors all stem from a man younger than 30 who received the YFV17D yellow fever vaccine. Both conserved end residues are part of each CDR3. Each record gives: clone size, V gene, D gene, J gene, CDR3 protein, CDR3 DNA. D genes are given only for firm matches. Only part of the rows carry a size: once, few, many, or a class if the clone is expanded.

NA	TRBV27	NA	TRBJ1-2	CASSSLSSRGFYGYTF	TGTGCCAGCAGTTCCCTGTCGAGCAGGGGCTTCTATGGCTACACCTTC
few	TRBV20-1	NA	TRBJ1-2	CSASNGAGHNGYTF	TGCAGTGCTAGTAATGGGGCGGGTCACAATGGCTACACCTTC
NA	TRBV27	NA	TRBJ2-5	CASNTDARETQYF	TGTGCCAGCAACACGGACGCGCGGGAGACCCAGTACTTC
few	TRBV20-1	NA	TRBJ2-3	CSARTSFGSLSTDTQYF	TGCAGTGCTAGGACCTCGTTCGGGAGCCTTAGCACAGATACGCAGTATTTT
NA	TRBV9	NA	TRBJ1-5	CASSLDRPFPSNQPQHF	TGTGCCAGCAGCCTCGACAGGCCGTTTCCGAGCAATCAGCCCCAGCATTTT
NA	TRBV5-1	NA	TRBJ2-1	CASSFLPANNEQFF	TGCGCCAGCAGCTTTTTGCCGGCGAACAATGAGCAGTTCTTC
few	TRBV3-1	NA	TRBJ1-1	CASSQDTYTEAFF	TGTGCCAGCAGCCAAGACACCTACACTGAAGCTTTCTTT
NA	TRBV13	NA	TRBJ1-4	CASSPRREKLFF	TGTGCCAGCAGCCCTCGGCGGGAAAAACTGTTTTTT
NA	TRBV4-3	TRBD1	TRBJ1-4	CASSQGPGGEKLFF	TGCGCCAGCAGCCAAGGTCCAGGGGGTGAAAAACTGTTTTTT
NA	TRBV6-5	NA	TRBJ1-6	CASSYATGFVNDHSPLHF	TGTGCCAGCAGTTACGCGACAGGTTTTGTGAATGATCATTCACCCCTCCACTTT
few	TRBV9	NA	TRBJ2-5	CASSVEIAPQETQYF	TGTGCCAGCAGCGTAGAGATAGCGCCCCAAGAGACCCAGTACTTC
NA	TRBV19	NA	TRBJ1-1	CASSTSRAFF	TGTGCCAGTAGTACTTCAAGGGCTTTCTTT
NA	TRBV11-2	TRBD1	TRBJ1-1	CASTPGGQGARWDTEAFF	TGTGCCAGCACCCCAGGGGGACAGGGGGCGCGTTGGGACACTGAAGCTTTCTTT
NA	TRBV12-3/TRBV12-4	NA	TRBJ2-5	CASRSVLGETQYF	TGTGCCAGCAGGTCCGTACTAGGAGAGACCCAGTACTTC
NA	TRBV4-1	NA	TRBJ2-1	CASSSPVGGPSYNEQFF	TGCGCCAGCAGCTCCCCGGTGGGGGGACCTTCCTACAATGAGCAGTTCTTC
NA	TRBV27	TRBD1	TRBJ2-7	CASSLGTGAQREQYF	TGTGCCAGCTCCCTTGGGACAGGTGCTCAGAGGGAGCAGTACTTC
NA	TRBV19	NA	TRBJ2-1	CASSLGSLNTYNEQFF	TGTGCCAGTAGTCTGGGGTCTCTAAATACCTACAATGAGCAGTTCTTC
NA	TRBV14	NA	TRBJ2-3	CASSQDQDRSTDTQYF	TGTGCCAGCAGCCAAGATCAAGACAGATCCACAGATACGCAGTATTTT
NA	TRBV5-1	NA	TRBJ2-3	CASSPGYTDTQYF	TGCGCCAGCAGCCCTGGGTATACAGATACGCAGTATTTT
NA	TRBV5-1	TRBD1	TRBJ1-3	CASSRGSGQGVIGNTIYF	TGCGCCAGCAGCCGGGGTTCGGGACAGGGGGTGATCGGAAACACCATATATTTT
NA	TRBV10-3	NA	TRBJ2-1	CAIQGLPYNEQFF	TGTGCCATACAGGGTTTACCCTACAATGAGCAGTTCTTC
NA	TRBV6-1	NA	TRBJ2-3	CASGITRGSTDTQYF	TGTGCCAGCGGTATTACCCGGGGGAGCACAGATACGCAGTATTTT
NA	TRBV27	NA	TRBJ1-6	CASSYGVYSPLHF	TGTGCCAGCAGTTATGGGGTTTATTCACCCCTCCACTTT
NA	TRBV6-5	NA	TRBJ1-1	CASSYSLTVNTEAFF	TGTGCCAGCAGTTATTCCCTGACGGTGAACACTGAAGCTTTCTTT
NA	TRBV7-9	NA	TRBJ2-5	CASSPRGGTGQETQYF	TGTGCCAGCAGCCCCCGTGGAGGGACGGGCCAAGAGACCCAGTACTTC
few	TRBV25-1	TRBD1	TRBJ1-1	CASTPSGTGTYVRGAFF	TGTGCCAGCACCCCAAGTGGGACAGGGACCTACGTGCGCGGAGCTTTCTTT
few	TRBV15	NA	TRBJ1-5	CATSRDRFGLPAYSNQPQHF	TGTGCCACCAGCAGAGATCGGTTTGGCTTACCAGCTTATAGCAATCAGCCCCAGCATTTT
few	TRBV2	TRBD1	TRBJ2-7	CASSEQGASYEQYF	TGTGCCAGCAGTGAACAGGGGGCCTCCTACGAGCAGTACTTC
NA	TRBV20-1	TRBD1	TRBJ2-7	CSAQTGSSYEQYF	TGCAGTGCTCAGACAGGGAGCTCCTACGAGCAGTACTTC
few	TRBV3-1	TRBD2	TRBJ2-1	CASNQLAGGPGGEQFF	TGTGCCAGCAACCAACTAGCGGGGGGGCCGGGTGGTGAGCAGTTCTTC
few	TRBV20-1	TRBD2	TRBJ2-3	CSARDRRLAVWGGTDTQYF	TGCAGTGCTAGAGATCGGAGACTAGCGGTTTGGGGGGGCACAGATACGCAGTATTTT
few	TRBV6-1	TRBD1	TRBJ2-3	CASSETREAGGGTDTQYF	TGTGCCAGCAGTGAAACACGCGAGGCAGGGGGCGGCACAGATACGCAGTATTTT
many	TRBV9	NA	TRBJ1-5	CASGKGLNQPQHF	TGTGCCAGCGGGAAGGGGCTCAATCAGCCCCAGCATTTT
NA	TRBV5-8	NA	TRBJ2-1	CASSLVIGGRNEQFF	TGTGCCAGCAGCTTGGTGATCGGGGGAAGAAATGAGCAGTTCTTC
NA	TRBV3-1	NA	TRBJ1-2	CATAYRTGYGYTF	TGTGCCACGGCTTACCGAACGGGCTATGGCTACACCTTC
few	TRBV5-1	NA	TRBJ1-1	CASSLGQEAFF	TGCGCCAGCAGCTTGGGACAGGAAGCTTTCTTT
NA	TRBV4-1	NA	TRBJ2-5	CASSPTDLEETQYF	TGCGCCAGCAGCCCCACCGACCTAGAGGAGACCCAGTACTTC
NA	TRBV7-2	NA	TRBJ2-7	CASSANRHSSYEQYF	TGTGCCAGCAGCGCGAACAGACATAGCTCCTACGAGCAGTACTTC
NA	TRBV5-1	TRBD1	TRBJ2-2	CARSLGTAYTGELFF	TGCGCCAGAAGCTTGGGGACAGCTTACACCGGGGAGCTGTTTTTT
few	TRBV14	NA	TRBJ2-3	CASSQPGPDTQYF	TGTGCCAGCAGCCAACCGGGGCCAGATACGCAGTATTTT
few	TRBV7-8	NA	TRBJ1-2	CASSLDNGAYKPNYGYTF	TGTGCCAGCAGCTTAGACAACGGGGCCTACAAACCTAACTATGGCTACACCTTC
NA	TRBV7-9	NA	TRBJ2-4	CASSLASSAENIQYF	TGTGCCAGCAGCTTAGCGTCGTCAGCTGAAAACATTCAGTACTTC
many	TRBV5-1	NA	TRBJ1-6	CASSLGIDNSPLHF	TGCGCCAGCAGCTTGGGGATTGATAATTCACCCCTCCACTTT
NA	TRBV6-1	TRBD1	TRBJ2-1	CASRTGAGNEQFF	TGTGCCAGCAGGACAGGGGCGGGCAATGAGCAGTTCTTC
NA	TRBV25-1	NA	TRBJ2-7	CASSERIHYEQYF	TGTGCCAGCAGTGAGCGCATCCACTACGAGCAGTACTTC
few	TRBV5-4	TRBD1	TRBJ1-1	CASSLGPLGQANTEAFF	TGTGCCAGCAGCTTGGGACCCCTGGGACAGGCTAACACTGAAGCTTTCTTT
NA	TRBV29-1	NA	TRBJ1-2	CSVDVYNYGYTF	TGCAGCGTTGATGTATATAACTATGGCTACACCTTC
few	TRBV20-1	NA	TRBJ2-2	CSARGPDIAAGELFF	TGCAGTGCTAGAGGACCGGACATTGCCGCCGGGGAGCTGTTTTTT
few	TRBV20-1	NA	TRBJ2-7	CSASPGISYEQYF	TGCAGTGCTAGTCCGGGGATTTCCTACGAGCAGTACTTC
few	TRBV14	TRBD1	TRBJ2-7	CASSQTGSSYEQYF	TGTGCCAGCAGCCAGACAGGGAGCTCCTACGAGCAGTACTTC
few	TRBV5-6	NA	TRBJ2-7	CASSRIVGETYEQYF	TGTGCCAGCAGCCGTATAGTTGGGGAAACCTACGAGCAGTACTTC
few	TRBV5-6	NA	TRBJ1-3	CASRGAHSGNTIYF	TGTGCCAGCAGGGGGGCCCACTCTGGAAACACCATATATTTT
many	TRBV27	TRBD1	TRBJ1-6	CASSSGQGTYNSPLHF	TGTGCCAGCAGTTCCGGACAGGGAACCTATAATTCACCCCTCCACTTT
NA	TRBV12-3/TRBV12-4	NA	TRBJ2-3	CASSLWGAASTDTQYF	TGTGCCAGCAGTTTGTGGGGGGCGGCTAGCACAGATACGCAGTATTTT
many	TRBV5-1	TRBD1	TRBJ2-5	CASSFGQGTLETQYF	TGCGCCAGCAGCTTTGGACAGGGGACGTTGGAGACCCAGTACTTC